This note documents a single TCR beta chain sequence. At one of its ends the junction is not consistent with the germline gene, which may arise from a read error. The sample is drawn from a study of human T cells and chemical hapten exposure. Overall study context: The study lasted around 22 weeks, and patients were dosed weekly with diphenylcyclopropenone on the scalp throughout.

Unique molecular identifiers were attached to individual cDNA molecules within the library. One entry per CDR3 protein results from TCRdb running MiXCR on the RACE reads. Here the sample spans about 90,000 distinct CDR3 sequences, about a tenth being singletons. Time point indicated: patch test 3, about 24 weeks after DPC sensitization. The treatment here: therapeutic diphenylcyclopropenone sensitization with weekly scalp DPC. Venepuncture was done earlier than the placement of each patch test. CDR1 SGHNT and CDR2 YYREEE come from the germline V gene (reference sequence). The CDR3 covers 16 residues. Sequencing used whole blood, obtained in connection with sensitization to the hapten diphenylcyclopropenone (DPC). The chain employs TRBV5-4 and TRBJ1-6; 11 nucleotides line up with TRBD1. This clonotype was obtained from a woman in her thirties with alopecia areata. Some clones in this sample may be carry-over from other donors' samples. This CDR3 is CASSPRRDRGNSSLHF. CDR3 DNA sequence: TGTGCCAGCAGCCCACGTCGGGACAGGGGGAATTCATCCCTCCACTTT.